The rows below give T cell receptor beta chains drawn from one sample of a study of patients and donors after allogeneic stem cell transplantation. TCRdb re-called the RT-PCR reads through MiXCR, storing one row per CDR3 protein. The data hold about a million distinct CDR3 sequences, with roughly 18% observed a single time. Sequenced sample: blood, either unsorted or a sorted T cell fraction (not recorded which). The receptors come from a human donor who was either an allogeneic HSCT recipient or a stem cell or donor lymphocyte infusion donor (not recorded which). It is not recorded whose cells these are; they may come from a transplant donor. CDR3s leave out the opening cysteine and the closing phenylalanine or tryptophan. A D gene is named only where the DNA matches it firmly.

CDR3 protein: SARPLGQGLDYGYT
D gene: TRBD1
V gene: TRBV20-1
J gene: TRBJ1-2

CDR3 protein: SARDLRGSTDTQY
D gene: .
V gene: TRBV20-1
J gene: TRBJ2-3

CDR3 protein: ASSSTLRLALAPPQY
D gene: TRBD2
V gene: TRBV4-2
J gene: TRBJ2-3

CDR3 protein: ASRTREGPDTQY
D gene: .
V gene: TRBV12-3/TRBV12-4
J gene: TRBJ2-3

CDR3 protein: ASSQTGGAGGAYEQY
D gene: .
V gene: TRBV7-2
J gene: TRBJ2-7

CDR3 protein: SASEREIWTYNEQF
D gene: TRBD2
V gene: TRBV20-1
J gene: TRBJ2-1

CDR3 protein: ASSESRESNTGELF
D gene: .
V gene: TRBV10-2
J gene: TRBJ2-2

CDR3 protein: SARDTGRNIQY
D gene: .
V gene: TRBV20-1
J gene: TRBJ2-4

CDR3 protein: ASSYGAGKSYGYT
D gene: .
V gene: TRBV6-5
J gene: TRBJ1-2

CDR3 protein: ATSDLNSGYNEQF
D gene: .
V gene: TRBV24-1
J gene: TRBJ2-1

CDR3 protein: ACFREIVYTDTQY
D gene: .
V gene: TRBV24-1
J gene: TRBJ2-3

CDR3 protein: ASSRFLLKSDSYEQY
D gene: .
V gene: TRBV6-1
J gene: TRBJ2-7

CDR3 protein: ASSTPNTEAF
D gene: .
V gene: TRBV5-4
J gene: TRBJ1-1

CDR3 protein: ASSWPSGSRNNEQF
D gene: TRBD2
V gene: TRBV11-2
J gene: TRBJ2-1

CDR3 protein: ASSLRVASGQETQY
D gene: TRBD2
V gene: TRBV12-3/TRBV12-4
J gene: TRBJ2-5

CDR3 protein: ASSSPRLEQY
D gene: .
V gene: TRBV28
J gene: TRBJ2-7

CDR3 protein: ASSFRQGSTDTQY
D gene: TRBD1
V gene: TRBV27
J gene: TRBJ2-3

CDR3 protein: ASSLDWVLALGNEQF
D gene: .
V gene: TRBV11-3
J gene: TRBJ2-1

CDR3 protein: ASNPTRGLDNEQF
D gene: .
V gene: TRBV11-2
J gene: TRBJ2-1

CDR3 protein: ASSLDRVYSNQPQH
D gene: .
V gene: TRBV7-8
J gene: TRBJ1-5

CDR3 protein: ASREGQLLNTEAF
D gene: TRBD1
V gene: TRBV19
J gene: TRBJ1-1

CDR3 protein: ASSLETGFHEQY
D gene: TRBD1
V gene: TRBV7-9
J gene: TRBJ2-7

CDR3 protein: ASSHEGATNEKLF
D gene: .
V gene: TRBV4-3
J gene: TRBJ1-4

CDR3 protein: ASSLPGRDYEQY
D gene: .
V gene: TRBV5-1
J gene: TRBJ2-7

CDR3 protein: ASSFDSNLNQPQH
D gene: .
V gene: TRBV12-3/TRBV12-4
J gene: TRBJ1-5

CDR3 protein: SAREQGIQPQH
D gene: TRBD1
V gene: TRBV20-1
J gene: TRBJ1-5

CDR3 protein: ASSLRTSGRFTDTQY
D gene: TRBD2
V gene: TRBV19
J gene: TRBJ2-3

CDR3 protein: ASRGGLSYNSPLH
D gene: .
V gene: TRBV12-3/TRBV12-4
J gene: TRBJ1-6

CDR3 protein: ASSVGGGLAGVNEQF
D gene: TRBD2
V gene: TRBV9
J gene: TRBJ2-1

CDR3 protein: SVRLRSSDEQF
D gene: .
V gene: TRBV20-1
J gene: TRBJ2-1

CDR3 protein: SARRPRLSLGYEQY
D gene: .
V gene: TRBV20-1
J gene: TRBJ2-7

CDR3 protein: ASSQVGQGPAYEQY
D gene: .
V gene: TRBV4-2
J gene: TRBJ2-7

CDR3 protein: ASSQEGGGLYEQY
D gene: .
V gene: TRBV4-2
J gene: TRBJ2-7

CDR3 protein: AGTSGIYEQY
D gene: TRBD2
V gene: TRBV6-6
J gene: TRBJ2-7

CDR3 protein: ASSLPNQPQH
D gene: .
V gene: TRBV12-3/TRBV12-4
J gene: TRBJ1-5

CDR3 protein: SAIEGDLRGSEAF
D gene: .
V gene: TRBV20-1
J gene: TRBJ1-1

CDR3 protein: ASSLGQGAPETQY
D gene: TRBD1
V gene: TRBV5-1
J gene: TRBJ2-5

CDR3 protein: ASSVGTVPDTQY
D gene: .
V gene: TRBV9
J gene: TRBJ2-3

CDR3 protein: ASSQVMGRYGYT
D gene: .
V gene: TRBV14
J gene: TRBJ1-2